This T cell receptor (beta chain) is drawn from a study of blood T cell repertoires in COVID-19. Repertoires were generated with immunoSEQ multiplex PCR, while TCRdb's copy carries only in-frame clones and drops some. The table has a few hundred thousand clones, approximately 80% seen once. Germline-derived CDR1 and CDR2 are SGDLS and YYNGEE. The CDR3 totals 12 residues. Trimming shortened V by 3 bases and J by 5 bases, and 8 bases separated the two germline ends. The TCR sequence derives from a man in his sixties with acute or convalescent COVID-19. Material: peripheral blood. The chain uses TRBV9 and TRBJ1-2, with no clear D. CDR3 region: CASSGGPYGYTF. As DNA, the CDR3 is TGTGCCAGCAGCGGAGGTCCTTATGGCTACACCTTC.